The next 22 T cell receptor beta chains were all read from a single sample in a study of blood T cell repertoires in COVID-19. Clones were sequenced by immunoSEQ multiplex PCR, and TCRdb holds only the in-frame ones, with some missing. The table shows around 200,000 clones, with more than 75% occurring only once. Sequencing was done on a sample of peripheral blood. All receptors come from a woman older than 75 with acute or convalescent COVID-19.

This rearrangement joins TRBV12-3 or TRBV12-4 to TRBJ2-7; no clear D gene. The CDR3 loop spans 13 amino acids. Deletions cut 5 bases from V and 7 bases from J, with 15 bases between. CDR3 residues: CASSLHSSEEQYF. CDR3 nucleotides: TGTGCCAGCAGTCTCCATTCATCGGAGGAGCAGTACTTC.

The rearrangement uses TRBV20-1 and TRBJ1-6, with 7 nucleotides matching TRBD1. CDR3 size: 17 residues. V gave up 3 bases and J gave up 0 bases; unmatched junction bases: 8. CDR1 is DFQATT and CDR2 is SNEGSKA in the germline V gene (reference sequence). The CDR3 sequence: CSASGGGAGSYNSPLHF. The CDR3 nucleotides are TGCAGTGCTAGTGGAGGGGGCGCCGGCTCCTATAATTCACCCCTCCACTTT.

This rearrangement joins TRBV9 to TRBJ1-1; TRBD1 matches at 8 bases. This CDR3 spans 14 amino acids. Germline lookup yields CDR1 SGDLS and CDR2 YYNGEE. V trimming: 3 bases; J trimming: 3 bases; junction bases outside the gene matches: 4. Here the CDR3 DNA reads TGTGCCAGCAGCGAGCCGACAGGGGACACTGAAGCTTTCTTT. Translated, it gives CASSEPTGDTEAFF. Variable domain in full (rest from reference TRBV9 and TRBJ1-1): DSGVTQTPKHLITATGQRVTLRCSPRSGDLSVYWYQQSLDQGLQFLIQYYNGEERAKGNILERFSAQQFPDLHSELNLSSLELGDSALYFCASSEPTGDTEAFFGQGTRLTVV.

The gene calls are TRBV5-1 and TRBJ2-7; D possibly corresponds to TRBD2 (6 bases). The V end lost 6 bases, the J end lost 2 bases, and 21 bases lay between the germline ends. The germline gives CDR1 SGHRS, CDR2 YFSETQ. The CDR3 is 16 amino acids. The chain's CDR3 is CASNPEASGLTYEQYF. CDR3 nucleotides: TGCGCCAGCAACCCCGAAGCCAGCGGGCTCACCTACGAGCAGTACTTC.

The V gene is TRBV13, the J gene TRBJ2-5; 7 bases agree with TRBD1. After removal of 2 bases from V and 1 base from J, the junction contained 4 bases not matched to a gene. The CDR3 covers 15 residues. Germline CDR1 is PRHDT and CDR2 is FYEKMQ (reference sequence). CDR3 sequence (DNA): TGTGCCAGCAGCTTACTCAGGGGGTTCCAAGAGACCCAGTACTTC. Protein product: CASSLLRGFQETQYF.

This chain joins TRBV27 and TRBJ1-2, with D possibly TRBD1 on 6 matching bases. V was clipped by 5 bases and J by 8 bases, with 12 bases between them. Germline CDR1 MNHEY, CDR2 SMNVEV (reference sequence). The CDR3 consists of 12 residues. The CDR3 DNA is TGTGCCAGCAGTGTACAGGGAGAGGGCTACACCTTC. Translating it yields CASSVQGEGYTF.

The CDR3 DNA reads TGTGCCAGCAGCCCAGACAGATATGGCTACACCTTC. Residues: CASSPDRYGYTF. The V gene is TRBV7-8, the J gene TRBJ1-2, with D perhaps matching TRBD1 (5 bases). This CDR3 is built from 12 residues. Trimming removed 5 bases from V and 5 bases from J, with 9 bases in between. Germline V CDR1 and CDR2: SGHVS, FQNEAQ.

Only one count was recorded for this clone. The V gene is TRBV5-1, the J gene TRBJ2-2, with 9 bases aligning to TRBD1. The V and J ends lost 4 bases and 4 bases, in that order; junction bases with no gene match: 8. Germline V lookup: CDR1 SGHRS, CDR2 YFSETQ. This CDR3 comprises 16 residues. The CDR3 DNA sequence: TGCGCCAGCAGCCTTCGGACAGGGGTCGGCACCGGGGAGCTGTTTTTT. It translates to CASSLRTGVGTGELFF.

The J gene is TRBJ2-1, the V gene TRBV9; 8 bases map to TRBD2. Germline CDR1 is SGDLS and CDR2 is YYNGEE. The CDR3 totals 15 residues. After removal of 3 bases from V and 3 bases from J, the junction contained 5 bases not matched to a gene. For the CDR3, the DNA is TGTGCCAGCAGCGACCGGACTAGCAGCTACAATGAGCAGTTCTTC. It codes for CASSDRTSSYNEQFF.

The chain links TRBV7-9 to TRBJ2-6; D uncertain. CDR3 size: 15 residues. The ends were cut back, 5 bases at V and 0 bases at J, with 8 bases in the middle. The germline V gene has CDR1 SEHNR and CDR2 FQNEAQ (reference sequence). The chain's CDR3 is CASSLRISGANVLTF. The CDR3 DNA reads TGTGCCAGCAGCCTTCGTATCTCTGGGGCCAACGTCCTGACTTTC. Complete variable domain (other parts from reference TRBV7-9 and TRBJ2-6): DTGVSQNPRHKITKRGQNVTFRCDPISEHNRLYWYRQTLGQGPEFLTYFQNEAQLEKSRLLSDRFSAERPKGSFSTLEIQRTEQGDSAMYLCASSLRISGANVLTFGAGSRLTVL.

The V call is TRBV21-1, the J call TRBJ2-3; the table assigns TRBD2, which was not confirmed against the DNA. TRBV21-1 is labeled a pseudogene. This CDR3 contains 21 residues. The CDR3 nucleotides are TGTGCCAGCAGGGCCAGCAGCCGTTTGTTGCTTCGGCGGGACCAGGTTGGTACGCAGTATTTT. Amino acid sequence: CASRASSRLLLRRDQVGTQYF.

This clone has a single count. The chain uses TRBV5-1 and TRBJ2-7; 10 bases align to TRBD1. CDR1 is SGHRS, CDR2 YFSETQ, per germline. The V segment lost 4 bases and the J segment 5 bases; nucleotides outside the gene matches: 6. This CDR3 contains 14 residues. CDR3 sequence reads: CASSRTGTGDEQYF. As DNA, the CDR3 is TGCGCCAGCAGCCGTACCGGGACAGGGGACGAGCAGTACTTC.

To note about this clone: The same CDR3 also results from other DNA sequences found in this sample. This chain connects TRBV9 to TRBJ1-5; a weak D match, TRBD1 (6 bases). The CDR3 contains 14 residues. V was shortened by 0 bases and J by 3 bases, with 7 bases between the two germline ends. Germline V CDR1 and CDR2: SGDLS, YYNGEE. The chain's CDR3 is CASSVGGPNQPQHF. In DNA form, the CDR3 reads TGTGCCAGCAGCGTAGGGGGGCCCAATCAGCCCCAGCATTTT.

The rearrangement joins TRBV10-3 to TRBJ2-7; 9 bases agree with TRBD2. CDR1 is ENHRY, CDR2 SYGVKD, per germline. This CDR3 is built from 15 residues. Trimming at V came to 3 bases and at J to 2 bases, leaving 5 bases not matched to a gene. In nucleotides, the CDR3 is TGTGCCATCAGTGACCGGACTAGCGCTGCCTACGAGCAGTACTTC. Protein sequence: CAISDRTSAAYEQYF.

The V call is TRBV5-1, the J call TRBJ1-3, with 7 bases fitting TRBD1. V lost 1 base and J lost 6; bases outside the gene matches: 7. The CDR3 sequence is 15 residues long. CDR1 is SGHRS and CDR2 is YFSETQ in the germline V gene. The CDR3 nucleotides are TGCGCCAGCAGCTTGTCAGGCGGGACAGTAAACACCATATATTTT. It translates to CASSLSGGTVNTIYF.

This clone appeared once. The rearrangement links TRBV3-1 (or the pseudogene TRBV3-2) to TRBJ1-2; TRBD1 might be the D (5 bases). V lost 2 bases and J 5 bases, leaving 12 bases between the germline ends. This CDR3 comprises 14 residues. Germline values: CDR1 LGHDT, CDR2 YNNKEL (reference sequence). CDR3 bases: TGTGCCAGCAGCCAAAGGCCCGACAGATATGGCTACACCTTC. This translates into CASSQRPDRYGYTF.

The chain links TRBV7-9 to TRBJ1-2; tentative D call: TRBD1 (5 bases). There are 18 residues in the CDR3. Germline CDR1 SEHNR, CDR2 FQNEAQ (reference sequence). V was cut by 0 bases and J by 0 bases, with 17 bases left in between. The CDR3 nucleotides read TGTGCCAGCAGCTTAGCTGCGCAGGGAAGGTCGACTAACTATGGCTACACCTTC. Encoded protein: CASSLAAQGRSTNYGYTF.

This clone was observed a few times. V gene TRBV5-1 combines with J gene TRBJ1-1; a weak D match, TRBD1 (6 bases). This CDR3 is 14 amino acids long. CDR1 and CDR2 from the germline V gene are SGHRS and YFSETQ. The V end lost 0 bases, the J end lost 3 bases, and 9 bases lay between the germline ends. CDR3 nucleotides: TGCGCCAGCAGCTTGGGGGGACAATACACTGAAGCTTTCTTT. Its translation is CASSLGGQYTEAFF.

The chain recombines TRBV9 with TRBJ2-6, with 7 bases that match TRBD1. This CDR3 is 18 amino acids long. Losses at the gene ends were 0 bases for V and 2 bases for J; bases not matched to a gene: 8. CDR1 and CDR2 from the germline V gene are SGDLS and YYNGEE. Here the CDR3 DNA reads TGTGCCAGCAGCGTAGGAGGGGGCTTTAGCACTGGGGCCAACGTCCTGACTTTC. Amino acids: CASSVGGGFSTGANVLTF.

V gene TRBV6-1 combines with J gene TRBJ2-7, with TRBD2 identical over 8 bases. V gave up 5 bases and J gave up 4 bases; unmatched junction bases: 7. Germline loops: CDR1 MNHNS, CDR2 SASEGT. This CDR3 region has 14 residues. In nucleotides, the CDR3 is TGTGCCAGCAGTCCCCCGGGGGGGAGGTACGAGCAGTACTTC. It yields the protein CASSPPGGRYEQYF.

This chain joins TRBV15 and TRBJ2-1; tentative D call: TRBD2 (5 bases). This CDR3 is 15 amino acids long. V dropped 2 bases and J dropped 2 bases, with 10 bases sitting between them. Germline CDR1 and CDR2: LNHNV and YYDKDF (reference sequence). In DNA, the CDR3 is TGTGCCACCAGCAGACGGGGTACGACCTACAATGAGCAGTTCTTC. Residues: CATSRRGTTYNEQFF.

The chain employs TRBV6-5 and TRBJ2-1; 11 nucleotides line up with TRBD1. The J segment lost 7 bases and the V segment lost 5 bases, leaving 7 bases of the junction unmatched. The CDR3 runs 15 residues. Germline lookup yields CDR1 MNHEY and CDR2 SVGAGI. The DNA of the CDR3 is TGTGCCAGCAGTCGCTTCCGGGACAGGGGGAATGAGCAGTTCTTC. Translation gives CASSRFRDRGNEQFF.